This T cell receptor beta chain came from a study of beta chain features in type 1 diabetes. General study points: Shortening of TCRB CDR3s, moderate but significant, appeared in all four CD4+ subsets of Type 1 diabetes patients. It was possible that PCR favored shorter templates, equally so in patients and controls.

The V end lost 6 bases, the J end lost 10 bases, and 12 bases lay between the germline ends. Germline V gives CDR1 SEHNR, CDR2 FQNEAQ (reference sequence). This CDR3 comprises 11 residues. Worth noting for this clone: Its antigen remains unidentified.

Reverse transcription of all isolated RNA meant that expressed TCRB transcripts were sequenced. TCRdb's copy holds only in-frame clones and misses some; the assay was immunoSEQ multiplex PCR. This sample has roughly 260,000 clones, with roughly 21% found just once. A single heparinised blood sample, averaging roughly 100 mL, was obtained per donor. All sorted populations exceeded 95% purity. V usage is TRBV7-9 and J usage is TRBJ1-1; D gene ambiguous. This receptor was identified in a woman in her thirties or forties with type 1 diabetes. Sequenced material: naive CD4+ T cells from blood. CDR3 DNA sequence: TGTGCCAGCAGGGCCGGAGGGTCAGCTTTCTTT. The encoded protein is CASRAGGSAFF. Complete variable domain (other parts from reference TRBV7-9 and TRBJ1-1): DTGVSQNPRHKITKRGQNVTFRCDPISEHNRLYWYRQTLGQGPEFLTYFQNEAQLEKSRLLSDRFSAERPKGSFSTLEIQRTEQGDSAMYLCASRAGGSAFFGQGTRLTVV.